The clone carrying this T cell receptor beta chain was observed a few times. Its antigen is not known. Libraries were prepared by immunoSEQ multiplex PCR; TCRdb keeps only in-frame clonotypes and omits some of them. Here the sample spans approximately 28,000 clones, 60% to 80% being singletons. Germline lookup yields CDR1 SGHTA and CDR2 FQGNSA. CDR3 length equals 15 residues. Trimming cost V 1 base and J 2 bases, with 11 bases left between them. Before sequencing took place, the ViraFEST assay used viral peptide pools to expand antigen-specific CD4+ T cells. Scientists isolated CD4+ T cells after a roughly ten-day culture period ended. Either the mRNA-1273 or the BNT162b2 vaccine was given to participants as two doses. This record comes from a study of vaccination effects on CD4 cells after COVID-19. Study background: The median interval between the second dose and post-vaccine sampling was 72 days.

Broader study findings: The study found marked clonal contraction of infection- and vaccine-induced clones late after vaccination.

The chain carries TRBV7-2 and TRBJ2-5; D remains unclear. This sample comprised CD4+ T cells from PBMCs cultured with SARS-CoV-2 spike peptides, obtained after COVID-19 vaccination. The sequence came from a human donor who received a COVID-19 vaccine. Some clones in this sample may be carry-over from other donors' samples. The DNA of the CDR3 is TGTGCCAGCAGCTTAGTTACGGATCCTCAAGAGACCCAGTACTTC. Its protein is CASSLVTDPQETQYF.